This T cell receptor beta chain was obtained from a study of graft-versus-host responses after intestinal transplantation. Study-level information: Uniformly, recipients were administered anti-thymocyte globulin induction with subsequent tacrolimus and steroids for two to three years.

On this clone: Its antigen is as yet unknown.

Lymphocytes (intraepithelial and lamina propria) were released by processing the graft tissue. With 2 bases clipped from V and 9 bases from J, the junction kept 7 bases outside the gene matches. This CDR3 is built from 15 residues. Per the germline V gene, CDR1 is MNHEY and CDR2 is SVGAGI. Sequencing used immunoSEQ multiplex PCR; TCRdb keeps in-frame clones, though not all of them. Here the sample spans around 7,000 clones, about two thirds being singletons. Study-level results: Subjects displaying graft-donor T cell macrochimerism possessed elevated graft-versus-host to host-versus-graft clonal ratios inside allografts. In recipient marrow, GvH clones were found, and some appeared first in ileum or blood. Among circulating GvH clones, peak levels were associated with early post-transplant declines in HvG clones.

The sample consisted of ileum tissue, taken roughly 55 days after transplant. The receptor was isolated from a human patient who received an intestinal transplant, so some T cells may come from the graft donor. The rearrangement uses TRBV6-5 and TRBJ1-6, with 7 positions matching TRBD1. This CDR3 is CASSYKDRAGSPLHF. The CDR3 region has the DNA TGTGCCAGCAGTTACAAAGACAGGGCAGGTTCACCCCTCCACTTT.